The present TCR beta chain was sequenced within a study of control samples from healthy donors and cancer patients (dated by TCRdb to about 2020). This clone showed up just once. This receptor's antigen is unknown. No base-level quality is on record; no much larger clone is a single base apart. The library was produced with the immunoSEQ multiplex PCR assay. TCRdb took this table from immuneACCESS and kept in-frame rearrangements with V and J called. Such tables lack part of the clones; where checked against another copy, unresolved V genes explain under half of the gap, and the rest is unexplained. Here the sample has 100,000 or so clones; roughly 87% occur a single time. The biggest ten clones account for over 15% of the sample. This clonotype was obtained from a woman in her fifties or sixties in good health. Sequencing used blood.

CDR3 reads: CASSSRGVAGPIFTDTQYF. DNA sequence: TGTGCCAGCAGCTCCCGCGGAGTAGCGGGCCCTATTTTCACAGATACGCAGTATTTT. Recombination linked TRBV7-6 to TRBJ2-3, and TRBD2 aligns with 7 junction nucleotides. Compared with germline, V lacks 4 bases and J lacks 2 bases; bases without a gene match: 18. The germline V gene provides CDR1 SGHVS and CDR2 FNYEAQ. The CDR3 starts with the cysteine, ends with the phenylalanine, and has 19 residues. Only the CDR3 DNA is retained, 57 bases long and in frame from the first base.